A single sample is the source of the 6 T cell receptor beta chains below, sequenced in a study of blood T cells in healthy people across ages. Alongside a J-beta primer mix, a sample-barcoded 5' primer served in a second PCR lasting about 6 to 12 cycles. A single record per CDR3 protein comes from TCRdb applying MiXCR to the 5' RACE reads. The data hold under 2,000,000 distinct CDR3 sequences, with around 50% observed a single time. Sequenced input: blood. The source is a woman aged 40 to 55 in good health.

The chain joins TRBV5-8 to TRBJ1-1; a weak D match, TRBD1 (5 bases). Deletions cut 5 bases from V and 7 bases from J, with 15 bases between. Germline lookup yields CDR1 SGHTS and CDR2 YDEGEE. The CDR3 has 13 amino acids. CDR3 nucleotide sequence: TGTGCCAGCAGGTACGGGACGGCTGGTGAAGCTTTCTTT. It yields the protein CASRYGTAGEAFF.

The chain joins TRBV29-1 to TRBJ2-3; the match to TRBD2 covers 9 bases. Germline CDR1 reads SQVTM; CDR2 reads ANQGSEA. This CDR3 has 14 residues. V was pared by 6 bases and J by 5 bases, with 9 bases of the junction left unmatched. CDR3 bases: TGCAGCGTCGGATGGCGGGGGGGCAGAGATACGCAGTATTTT. It yields the protein CSVGWRGGRDTQYF.

The CDR3 nucleotides read TGTGCCAGCAGCGTAGCGGGGGGGCTTGAGCAGTACTTC. Its translation is CASSVAGGLEQYF. The chain couples TRBV9 to TRBJ2-7; 8 bases match TRBD2. This CDR3 has 13 amino acids. Germline values: CDR1 SGDLS, CDR2 YYNGEE. V lost 0 bases and J lost 7; bases outside the gene matches: 3. Variable domain in full (rest from reference TRBV9 and TRBJ2-7): DSGVTQTPKHLITATGQRVTLRCSPRSGDLSVYWYQQSLDQGLQFLIQYYNGEERAKGNILERFSAQQFPDLHSELNLSSLELGDSALYFCASSVAGGLEQYFGPGTRLTVT.

The chain carries TRBV27 and TRBJ1-1; 7 bases are shared with TRBD1. This CDR3 comprises 13 residues. Looked up from germline, CDR1 is MNHEY and CDR2 is SMNVEV (reference sequence). The trim removed 4 bases at V and 5 bases at J, leaving 4 bases unmatched. The CDR3 loop reads CASSCTGETEAFF. The DNA for the CDR3 is TGTGCCAGCAGTTGCACAGGGGAAACTGAAGCTTTCTTT.

The gene calls are TRBV7-2 and TRBJ2-5; no clear D gene. Trimming removed 5 bases at V and 2 bases at J, with 18 bases between. The CDR3 loop spans 16 amino acids. The germline V gene encodes CDR1 SGHTA and CDR2 FQGNSA. The chain's CDR3 is CASSPNYDLVQETQYF. DNA of the CDR3: TGTGCCAGCAGCCCGAATTACGATCTTGTACAAGAGACCCAGTACTTC.

This clonotype has a handful of counts. The chain has TRBV4-1 and TRBJ2-1; 9 bases agree with TRBD1. J lost 2 bases, V lost 5 bases, and 7 bases had no gene match. CDR1 is MGHRA, CDR2 YSYEKL, per germline. CDR3 length: 16 residues. The CDR3, as DNA: TGCGCCAGCAGCGGGCCCGGGACAGGGACCTACAATGAGCAGTTCTTC. It is translated as CASSGPGTGTYNEQFF.